This T cell receptor (beta chain) was sequenced in a study of T cell repertoires in cytomegalovirus infection. TCRdb used MiXCR to reprocess the reads, holding one entry per CDR3 protein. The table records 50,000 or so distinct CDR3 sequences, around 21% of them present only once. Only a few counts were recorded for this clonotype. Its target is not known. V was trimmed by 9 bases and J by 7 bases, leaving 21 bases between them. The CDR3 length is 14 residues. Germline CDR1 reads LGHNT; CDR2 reads FRNRAP. The TCR comes from a human donor in good health (CMV status not recorded). Some clones in this sample may be carry-over from other donors' samples. The rearrangement uses TRBV12-5 and TRBJ2-5, with a tentative D call TRBD1 (6 bases). The sequences come from CD8+ T cells from cultured PBMCs, collected from culture after CMV antigen stimulation. The CDR3 loop is CASNSGTQGGTQYF. The CDR3 DNA reads TGTGCTAGCAACTCCGGGACCCAAGGGGGGACCCAGTACTTC.